The clone carrying this T cell receptor beta chain was counted once. This sample stems from a study of OX40 agonist ivuxolimab in advanced cancers. The germline V gene has CDR1 SEHNR and CDR2 FQNEAQ (reference sequence). Trimming took 6 bases from V and 7 from J; bases not matched to a gene: 8. The length of the CDR3 is 15 residues. Profiling relied on immunoSEQ multiplex PCR, and the TCRdb table lists in-frame clones only, not all of them. The sample carries about 48,000 clones, approximately 90% recorded once. This chain connects TRBV7-9 to TRBJ2-3, with 12 positions matching TRBD2. Sequenced material: CD4+ or CD8+ T cells sorted from blood, taken in a trial of the OX40 agonist ivuxolimab. This TCR was recovered from an adult with an advanced solid tumor such as melanoma, head and neck, liver or kidney cancer. The CDR3 loop reads CASRFLAGGPYTQYF. The CDR3 region has the DNA TGTGCCAGCAGGTTCCTAGCGGGAGGGCCATATACGCAGTATTTT.